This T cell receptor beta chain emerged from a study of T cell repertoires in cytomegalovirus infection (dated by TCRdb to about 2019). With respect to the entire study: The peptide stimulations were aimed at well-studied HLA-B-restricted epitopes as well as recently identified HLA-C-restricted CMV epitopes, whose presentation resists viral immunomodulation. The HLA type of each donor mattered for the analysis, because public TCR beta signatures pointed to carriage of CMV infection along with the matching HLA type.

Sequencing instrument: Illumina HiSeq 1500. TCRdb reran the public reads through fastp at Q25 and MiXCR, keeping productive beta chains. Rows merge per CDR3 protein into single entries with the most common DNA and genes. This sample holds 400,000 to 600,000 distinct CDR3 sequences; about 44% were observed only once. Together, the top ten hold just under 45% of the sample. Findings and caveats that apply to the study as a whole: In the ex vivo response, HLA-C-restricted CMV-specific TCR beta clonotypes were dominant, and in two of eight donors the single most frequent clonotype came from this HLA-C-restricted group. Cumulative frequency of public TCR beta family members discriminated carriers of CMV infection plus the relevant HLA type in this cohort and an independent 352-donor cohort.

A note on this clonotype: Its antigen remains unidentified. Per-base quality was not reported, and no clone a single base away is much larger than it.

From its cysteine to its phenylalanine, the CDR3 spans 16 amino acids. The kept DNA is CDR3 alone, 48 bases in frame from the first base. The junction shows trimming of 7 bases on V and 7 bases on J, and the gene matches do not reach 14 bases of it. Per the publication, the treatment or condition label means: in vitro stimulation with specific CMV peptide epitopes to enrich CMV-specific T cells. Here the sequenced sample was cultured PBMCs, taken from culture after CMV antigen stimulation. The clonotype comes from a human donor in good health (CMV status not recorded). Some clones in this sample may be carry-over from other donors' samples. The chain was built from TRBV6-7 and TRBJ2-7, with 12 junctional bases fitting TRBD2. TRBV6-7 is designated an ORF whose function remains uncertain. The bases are TGTGCCAGCATAAAAGATGGGACTAGCGGGCGAGGGGAGCAGTACTTC. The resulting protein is CASIKDGTSGRGEQYF.